This TCR beta chain was found in a study of CD8 T cells in Susac syndrome. Findings of the study overall: The study conceded that relatively few individuals underwent its TCR sequencing and HLA analysis.

About this clonotype itself: Its antigen is undetermined. At one boundary the junction diverges from the germline segment, which might be a read error.

The RNA, about 0.5 to 1 ug, was put through reverse transcription using random hexamers. TCRdb re-analysed the immunoSEQ multiplex PCR reads in MiXCR, keeping a single row per CDR3 protein. Of 130,000 to 150,000 distinct CDR3 sequences listed, approximately 93% are singletons. CDR3 size: 17 residues. Germline values: CDR1 SGDLS, CDR2 YYNGEE. The sequenced target, TCR beta, came from blood CD8+ and CD4+ T cells. Controls comprised healthy donors matched for age and sex. The sequencing sample was made of CD4+ T cells from PBMCs. The chain links TRBV9 to TRBJ1-1; 9 bases are a match to TRBD1. This TCR was recovered from a human donor in good health. CDR3 in DNA: TGTGCCAGCAACGTAGATGGGGGACAGGGAGTGGTGACTGAAGCTTTCTTT. Its translation: CASNVDGGQGVVTEAFF.